These 19 T cell receptor beta chains were sequenced from one sample in a study of glioma-infiltrating T cells. TCR alpha and beta CDR3 regions were amplified from RNA using iRepertoire nested multiplex PCR. TCRdb itself ran the multiplex PCR reads through MiXCR, one entry per CDR3 protein. The sample gives about 89,000 distinct CDR3 sequences, 20% to 25% of which show up once; roughly 7% is in the top ten. The sample consisted of glioma tissue, nonneoplastic brain tissue, or PBMCs (not recorded which). Receptors were obtained from a human donor with low-grade glioma or glioblastoma, undergoing nonglioma brain surgery, or in good health (not recorded which).

On this clonotype: This clone may be a read error of a much larger clone one base away. The rearrangement joins TRBV12-3 or TRBV12-4 to TRBJ1-3; D gene unclear. With 5 bases removed from V and 1 base from J, the gap between germline ends came to 9 bases. The CDR3 sequence is 14 residues long. This chain's CDR3 is CASSPERSGNTIYF. The CDR3 DNA follows: TGTGCCAGCAGTCCCGAGAGATCTGGAAACACCATATATTTT.

This clonotype was recorded many times. The chain couples TRBV2 to TRBJ1-2; the match to TRBD1 covers 7 bases. The CDR3 contains 13 residues. V dropped 6 bases and J dropped 4; count of bases not matched to a gene: 5. Germline CDR1 reads SNHLY; CDR2 reads FYNNEI. The CDR3 sequence: CASSPTGLYGYTF. The DNA for the CDR3 is TGTGCCAGCAGCCCGACAGGGCTCTATGGCTACACCTTC.

The CDR3 DNA sequence: TGTGCCAGCAGCGTAGCTTTGACTAACTATGGCTACACCTTC. Translated: CASSVALTNYGYTF. The chain combines TRBV9 with TRBJ1-2; D is uncertain. This CDR3 is built from 14 residues. V lost 0 bases and J lost 0, with 6 bases in between. Germline-derived CDR1 and CDR2 are SGDLS and YYNGEE.

A single count supports this clonotype. This may come from a read error, since a much larger clone is one base off. The conserved phenylalanine or tryptophan is not found at the CDR3 terminus, so this likely reflects a read error. The rearrangement joins TRBV6-1 to TRBJ2-4, with TRBD2 as a possible D gene (5 bases). This CDR3 has 14 residues. Germline-derived CDR1 and CDR2 are MNHNS and SASEGT. Trimming took 8 bases from V and 5 from J, leaving 16 bases between them. DNA of the CDR3: TGTGCCAGCGCTATAGACTGGAGGCAAAACATTCAGTACCTC. This translates into CASAIDWRQNIQYL.

This clonotype was seen many times. This sequence joins TRBV18 and TRBJ1-3; tentatively, D is TRBD1 (5 bases). Germline loops: CDR1 KGHSH, CDR2 LQKENI. V lost 4 bases to trimming and J lost 0 bases, with 7 bases between them. The CDR3 is made up of 14 amino acids. The chain's CDR3 is CASSRDGSGNTIYF. In nucleotides, the CDR3 is TGTGCCAGCTCACGGGACGGCTCTGGAAACACCATATATTTT.

This clonotype has a count of ten or more. The J gene is TRBJ2-3, the V gene TRBV20-1; TRBD2 might be the D (5 bases). Trimming stripped 3 bases from V and 0 bases from J, with 10 bases between. Germline loops: CDR1 DFQATT, CDR2 SNEGSKA (reference sequence). This CDR3 contains 14 residues. The CDR3 region is CSARDLISTDTQYF. The CDR3, as DNA: TGCAGTGCTAGGGACTTAATTAGCACAGATACGCAGTATTTT.

This clonotype was seen a handful of times. The chain links TRBV5-1 to TRBJ1-1, with D tentatively TRBD1 (6 bases). Germline assignment: CDR1 SGHRS and CDR2 YFSETQ. V was shortened by 2 bases and J by 2 bases, with 10 bases between the two germline ends. This CDR3 comprises 14 residues. CDR3 bases: TGCGCCAGCAGCTTAGGGGGATTTAACACTGAAGCTTTCTTT. Amino acids: CASSLGGFNTEAFF.

The V and J genes are TRBV5-4 and TRBJ2-1; tentative D call: TRBD2 (5 bases). This CDR3 has 15 residues. From germline, CDR1 is SGHNT and CDR2 YYREEE (reference sequence). The V end was cut by 4 bases, the J end by 4 bases, with 15 bases between. The CDR3 DNA follows: TGTGCCAGCAGCCCGGACTTGGGTCCTTACAATGAGCAGTTCTTC. It encodes CASSPDLGPYNEQFF.

This clonotype has a count of ten or more. The chain uses TRBV4-1 and TRBJ1-6; D ambiguous. Trimming pared 0 bases from V and 9 bases from J, leaving 9 bases between. Germline V lookup: CDR1 MGHRA, CDR2 YSYEKL. This CDR3 is 14 amino acids long. The CDR3 nucleotides read TGCGCCAGCAGCCAAGACGGTAGAAGTTCACCCCTCCACTTT. Translated: CASSQDGRSSPLHF.

A few counts support this clonotype. The genes are TRBV12-3 or TRBV12-4 and TRBJ2-7; 11 positions agree with TRBD1. The CDR3 runs to 14 residues. V trimming: 5 bases; J trimming: 1 base; junction bases outside the gene matches: 1. The CDR3 sequence is CASSGTGGSYEQYF. In DNA form, the CDR3 reads TGTGCCAGCAGTGGGACAGGGGGTTCCTACGAGCAGTACTTC.

The sample holds many counts of this clonotype. The chain is built from TRBV4-2 and TRBJ2-3; 10 bases align to TRBD2. Germline V lookup: CDR1 LGHNA, CDR2 YNFKEQ. The V gene end was trimmed by 0 bases and the J gene end by 4 bases; junction bases not matched to a gene: 7. This CDR3 comprises 17 residues. DNA of the CDR3: TGTGCCAGCAGCCAAGATAGCGGGGGGCCCCCCGCAGATACGCAGTATTTT. Amino acids: CASSQDSGGPPADTQYF.

Many counts were recorded for this clonotype. This chain uses TRBV6-5 with TRBJ1-1; D unclear. Trimming took 0 bases from V and 0 from J, leaving 11 bases between them. Germline CDR1 reads MNHEY; CDR2 reads SVGAGI. This CDR3 contains 16 residues. CDR3: CASSYSIGGLNTEAFF. The DNA of the CDR3 is TGTGCCAGCAGTTACTCGATCGGCGGATTGAACACTGAAGCTTTCTTT.

The rearrangement links TRBV7-9 to TRBJ2-5, with D uncertain. Trimming stripped 3 bases from V and 2 bases from J, with 10 bases between. The germline V gene has CDR1 SEHNR and CDR2 FQNEAQ (reference sequence). This CDR3 has 14 amino acids. In DNA, the CDR3 is TGTGCCAGCAGCTTCCAGACCGAACAAGAGACCCAGTACTTC. As protein: CASSFQTEQETQYF.

This clonotype was seen ten or more times. The V call is TRBV27, the J call TRBJ1-1, with 8 bases lining up with TRBD1. This CDR3 is built from 14 residues. CDR1 and CDR2 from the germline V gene are MNHEY and SMNVEV (reference sequence). After removal of 0 bases from V and 9 bases from J, the junction contained 6 bases not matched to a gene. DNA of the CDR3: TGTGCCAGCAGTTTATCATCGGCAGGGGGCCAAGCTTTCTTT. Amino acids: CASSLSSAGGQAFF.

This clonotype was seen many times. V and J are TRBV11-2 and TRBJ2-1; TRBD2 aligns across 13 bases. The CDR3 totals 16 residues. Trimming at V came to 4 bases and at J to 7 bases, leaving 7 bases not matched to a gene. Germline values: CDR1 SGHAT, CDR2 FQNNGV. CDR3 loop: CASSSELAGGGNEQFF. In nucleotides, the CDR3 is TGTGCCAGCAGCTCCGAACTAGCGGGGGGGGGAAATGAGCAGTTCTTC.

This clonotype was seen at least ten times. The V call is TRBV7-9, the J call TRBJ1-2, with 7 nucleotides matching TRBD1. Looked up from germline, CDR1 is SEHNR and CDR2 is FQNEAQ (reference sequence). This CDR3 region has 15 residues. Trimming removed 3 bases from V and 3 bases from J; junction bases left unmatched: 7. The CDR3 is CASSLGQQLYYGYTF. CDR3 DNA: TGTGCCAGCAGCTTGGGACAGCAGTTGTACTATGGCTACACCTTC.

In regard to this clonotype: A single base separates this from a much larger clone, so it may be a read error. The chain carries TRBV7-9 and TRBJ2-7; the match to TRBD1 covers 10 bases. In germline, CDR1 is SEHNR, CDR2 FQNEAQ (reference sequence). CDR3 length: 15 amino acids. V shed 5 bases and J 5 bases; nucleotides not matched to a gene: 9. Here the CDR3 DNA reads TGTGCCAGCAGCATCCGGGACAGGGGATACCACGAGCAGTACTTC. The encoded protein is CASSIRDRGYHEQYF.

This clonotype has ten or more counts. The V and J genes are TRBV6-1 and TRBJ2-7; 8 nucleotides line up with TRBD2. With V trimmed by 5 bases and J by 2 bases, 5 bases remained unmatched. This CDR3 has 14 amino acids. Germline assignment: CDR1 MNHNS and CDR2 SASEGT. The CDR3 DNA reads TGTGCCAGCAGTACCGGACTAGCCACCTACGAGCAGTACTTC. Translation gives CASSTGLATYEQYF.

Comment on this clonotype: A much larger clone lies a single base off, so this may be a read error. Since the CDR3 does not end with the conserved phenylalanine or tryptophan, this likely comes from a read error. The rearrangement joins TRBV5-1 to TRBJ1-1, with D uncertain. With 0 bases removed from V and 0 bases from J, the gap between germline ends came to 12 bases. The CDR3 covers 16 residues. The germline gives CDR1 SGHRS, CDR2 YFSETQ. The DNA for the CDR3 is TGCGCCAGCAGCTTGGTAGTTGGTGTCCTGAACACTGAAGCTTTCATT. This codes for CASSLVVGVLNTEAFI.